This paragraph covers one T cell receptor (beta chain) sequence. Participants came from some 23 US areas, aged about 18 to 89 years. Participants had their cohort set by participant-reported clinical history. The data stem from a study of blood T cell repertoires in COVID-19. At the level of the study: Whether acute or convalescent, the COVID-19 samples came from the United States, Italy and Spain.

The CDR3 contains 15 residues. CDR1 and CDR2 from the germline V gene are SNHLY and FYNNEI. V gave up 5 bases and J gave up 3 bases, with 14 bases separating them. TCRdb's copy holds only in-frame clones and misses some; the assay was immunoSEQ multiplex PCR. This sample has about 300,000 clones, with roughly nine tenths found just once. The V and J genes are TRBV2 and TRBJ1-5; a possible D gene is TRBD1 (6 bases). The sequence came from a woman younger than 30 who had recovered from COVID-19. The sequencing sample was made of PBMCs or T cells enriched from blood (not recorded which). CDR3: CASSWEQGNNQPQHF. CDR3 bases: TGTGCCAGCAGTTGGGAACAGGGCAACAATCAGCCCCAGCATTTT.